This T cell receptor beta chain originates from a study of blood T cell repertoires in COVID-19. In the study overall: COVID-19 samples from acute and convalescent phases originated in the United States, Italy and Spain. PBMCs, B-cell-depleted T cells, or T cells provided the cDNA or gDNA that made up the material.

Germline loops: CDR1 MNHNS, CDR2 SASEGT. V was trimmed by 5 bases and J by 0 bases, leaving 5 bases between them. The CDR3 extends over 12 amino acids. This clone has just one count. Authors' methods: Cell counts per sample came from amplifying reference gene primers. The table came from immunoSEQ multiplex PCR; TCRdb's copy has only in-frame clones and leaves some out. V and J calls and clone size come straight from that table; D and trimming were deduced from the DNA. The sample records some 25,000 clones, approximately 91% being singletons. Sequences were obtained from peripheral blood. The chain couples TRBV6-1 to TRBJ2-7; D uncertain. This TCR derives from a man between 70 and 80 years old with COVID-19, enrolled during active disease. The CDR3 nucleotides read TGTGCCAGCAGTTTCCGCTCCTACGAGCAGTACTTC. Protein sequence: CASSFRSYEQYF.